These 9 T cell receptor beta chains came from one sample sequenced in a study of blood T cell repertoires in COVID-19. Method: immunoSEQ multiplex PCR; TCRdb's copy keeps in-frame clones and lacks some. The repertoire holds around 40,000 clones, with approximately 87% as singletons. Sample: peripheral blood. Every receptor here comes from a man between 40 and 49 years old with COVID-19, enrolled during active disease.

The rearrangement links TRBV5-4 to TRBJ2-7; TRBD2 agrees at 10 bases. With 2 bases clipped from V and 7 bases from J, the junction kept 9 bases outside the gene matches. This CDR3 has 15 amino acids. Per germline, CDR1 SGHNT and CDR2 YYREEE (reference sequence). CDR3 region: CASSFELAGPREQYF. The CDR3, as DNA: TGTGCCAGCAGCTTCGAACTAGCGGGGCCAAGGGAGCAGTACTTC.

V is TRBV10-1 and J is TRBJ2-1, with D possibly being TRBD2 (5 bases). Deletions cut 6 bases from V and 9 bases from J, with 6 bases between. The germline V gene has CDR1 WNHNN and CDR2 SYGVQD (reference sequence). This CDR3 has 10 residues. The CDR3 is CASRRGEQFF. The CDR3 DNA follows: TGCGCCAGCAGACGGGGTGAGCAGTTCTTC.

For this clone: The junction does not match germline at one end; this may be a read error. The V gene is TRBV7-7, the J gene TRBJ2-7; perhaps TRBD1 as D (7 bases). CDR3 size: 14 residues. Per the germline V gene, CDR1 is SSHAT and CDR2 is FNYEAQ (reference sequence). Here the CDR3 reads CASSPRQGGGEQYF. The CDR3 nucleotides read TGTGCTAGCAGCCCGCGACAGGGAGGTGGCGAGCAGTACTTC.

The gene calls are TRBV3-1 (or the pseudogene TRBV3-2) and TRBJ1-2, with D perhaps TRBD1 (5 bases). Germline assignment: CDR1 LGHDT and CDR2 YNNKEL (reference sequence). The CDR3 has 16 residues. V lost 1 base to trimming and J lost 7 bases, with 19 bases between them. The CDR3 region is CASSQGDRGLFLGYTF. In DNA, the CDR3 is TGTGCCAGCAGCCAAGGGGATAGGGGCCTTTTCCTTGGCTACACCTTC.

This clone was recorded once. The rearrangement links TRBV2 to TRBJ1-3; D is undetermined. Trimming pared 7 bases from V and 0 bases from J, leaving 7 bases between. This CDR3 has 13 residues. Germline V CDR1 and CDR2: SNHLY, FYNNEI. DNA for the CDR3: TGTGCCAGCACGTTAGACTCTGGAAACACCATATATTTT. This translates into CASTLDSGNTIYF. Variable domain in full (rest from reference TRBV2 and TRBJ1-3): EPEVTQTPSHQVTQMGQEVILRCVPISNHLYFYWYRQILGQKVEFLVSFYNNEISEKSEIFDDQFSVERPDGSNFTLKIRSTKLEDSAMYFCASTLDSGNTIYFGEGSWLTVV.

The chain is built from TRBV7-9 and TRBJ1-2, with TRBD1 as a possible D gene (5 bases). V dropped 2 bases and J dropped 3 bases, with 13 bases sitting between them. The CDR3 consists of 15 residues. In germline, CDR1 is SEHNR, CDR2 FQNEAQ (reference sequence). CDR3 region: CASSLRGTGDYGYTF. In nucleotides, the CDR3 is TGTGCCAGCAGCTTAAGAGGGACGGGGGACTATGGCTACACCTTC.

This clone was detected only once. V is TRBV28 and J is TRBJ1-4; D is perhaps TRBD1 (6 bases). The V end lost 5 bases, the J end lost 5 bases, and 12 bases lay between the germline ends. CDR1 and CDR2 (germline): MDHEN, SYDVKM. This CDR3 region has 14 residues. The CDR3 protein is CASSTGQMNEKLFF. The CDR3 region has the DNA TGTGCCAGCAGTACAGGACAGATGAATGAAAAACTGTTTTTT.

The rearrangement uses TRBV28 and TRBJ1-1; a possible D gene is TRBD1 (6 bases). Trimming left V 1 base short and J 3 bases short, with 15 bases between. CDR1 is MDHEN and CDR2 is SYDVKM in the germline V gene. The CDR3 contains 16 residues. CDR3 coding DNA: TGTGCCAGCAGTTTATCAAGGGGGGGGTCGCACACTGAAGCTTTCTTT. This codes for CASSLSRGGSHTEAFF. The complete variable domain, with remaining parts taken from reference TRBV28 and TRBJ1-1, reads DVKVTQSSRYLVKRTGEKVFLECVQDMDHENMFWYRQDPGLGLRLIYFSYDVKMKEKGDIPEGYSVSREKKERFSLILESASTNQTSMYLCASSLSRGGSHTEAFFGQGTRLTVV.

The J gene is TRBJ2-7, the V gene TRBV28; 14 bases map to TRBD2. The CDR3 covers 19 residues. Losses at the gene ends were 5 bases for V and 2 bases for J; bases not matched to a gene: 14. CDR1 MDHEN and CDR2 SYDVKM come from the germline V gene. The CDR3 DNA reads TGTGCCAGCAGTCGCCTCCCGGGACTAGCGGGGGCGGCTACCTACGAGCAGTACTTC. It yields the protein CASSRLPGLAGAATYEQYF.